This T cell receptor beta chain derives from a study of CD8 T cells in ankylosing spondylitis. Study-level findings and limits: Seven to nine highly homologous variants formed a TCR beta motif that appeared characteristic of ankylosing spondylitis blood.

Generation of TCR beta libraries employed quantitative 5'-RACE incorporating molecular barcodes. Each CDR3 protein gets one entry after TCRdb re-called the 5' RACE reads with MiXCR. The table records under 200,000 distinct CDR3 sequences, under 14% of them present only once. CDR3 length equals 21 residues. In its sample, this clonotype was seen many times. Its antigen is unknown. This TCR was sampled from a male donor with ankylosing spondylitis or in good health (not recorded which). J is TRBJ1-1 and V is TRBV21-1; the D call in the table, TRBD1, was not verified against the DNA. TRBV21-1 is labeled a pseudogene. Sequenced input: blood, either unsorted or a sorted T cell fraction (not recorded which). CDR3: CASSKVTHRGPLWSARREAFF. Here the CDR3 DNA reads TGTGCCAGCAGCAAAGTTACACACAGGGGCCCCTTATGGTCAGCGCGCCGTGAAGCTTTCTTT.